These 16 T cell receptor beta chains originate from one sample sequenced in a study of blood T cell repertoires in COVID-19. This table comes from immunoSEQ multiplex PCR, and its TCRdb copy is limited to in-frame clones, with some not included. The sample lists about 210,000 clones, 88% seen once, with approximately 2.3% in the top ten. The sample consisted of PBMCs or T cells enriched from blood (not recorded which). Every receptor here comes from a woman in her 40s with acute COVID-19.

V usage is TRBV5-4 and J usage is TRBJ2-7; D might be TRBD2 (5 bases). Germline V lookup: CDR1 SGHNT, CDR2 YYREEE (reference sequence). The CDR3 spans 14 residues. V lost 3 bases and J 0 bases, leaving 10 bases between the germline ends. The CDR3 DNA is TGTGCCAGCAGCTATCGGGGTAGCTCCTACGAGCAGTACGTC. Translation gives CASSYRGSSYEQYV.

The chain employs TRBV11-2 and TRBJ2-5; 9 bases match TRBD2. The CDR3 is made up of 15 amino acids. V lost 1 base, J lost 5 bases, and 5 bases stayed unmatched. Germline CDR1 is SGHAT and CDR2 is FQNNGV. The CDR3 sequence: CASSLVSGGTETQYF. The CDR3 bases are TGTGCCAGCAGCTTAGTCAGCGGGGGGACGGAGACCCAGTACTTC.

The chain couples TRBV27 to TRBJ2-7, with 7 bases fitting TRBD1. CDR1 MNHEY and CDR2 SMNVEV come from the germline V gene (reference sequence). V was pared by 3 bases and J by 3 bases, with 5 bases of the junction left unmatched. CDR3 length: 14 amino acids. CDR3 sequence: CASSFRDSVYEQYF. As DNA, the CDR3 is TGTGCCAGCAGTTTTAGGGACAGTGTCTACGAGCAGTACTTC.

The V call is TRBV20-1, the J call TRBJ1-2; 8 nucleotides line up with TRBD1. The CDR3 is 11 amino acids. Germline V lookup: CDR1 DFQATT, CDR2 SNEGSKA (reference sequence). V gave up 3 bases and J gave up 11 bases; unmatched junction bases: 5. CDR3 nucleotides: TGCAGTGCTAGGTATCGACAGGGGTACACCTTC. This sequence encodes CSARYRQGYTF.

The chain links TRBV2 to TRBJ2-2, with D possibly matching TRBD1 (5 bases). Trimming pared 6 bases from V and 6 bases from J, leaving 11 bases between. Germline lookup yields CDR1 SNHLY and CDR2 FYNNEI. This CDR3 contains 13 residues. The CDR3 nucleotides read TGTGCCAGCAGGGGTAGACAGTCCGGGGAGCTGTTTTTT. It codes for CASRGRQSGELFF.

V gene TRBV30 combines with J gene TRBJ1-4, with a weak D call TRBD1 (6 bases). The CDR3 has 17 residues. Per germline, CDR1 GTSNPN and CDR2 SVGIG (reference sequence). V lost 2 bases, J lost 5 bases, and 21 bases lay in between. The CDR3 sequence is CAWSFGGLGTSNEKLFF. The CDR3 DNA follows: TGTGCCTGGAGTTTCGGCGGGTTAGGGACATCCAATGAAAAACTGTTTTTT.

V and J are TRBV7-6 and TRBJ2-2; 10 bases map to TRBD2. Germline loops: CDR1 SGHVS, CDR2 FNYEAQ. Unmatched junction bases numbered 13, after V lost 2 bases and J lost 7 bases. This CDR3 comprises 18 residues. For the CDR3, the DNA is TGTGCCAGCAGCTTAACACCCATAGGACTAGCGGAGAACGGGGAGCTGTTTTTT. Protein product: CASSLTPIGLAENGELFF.

This sequence joins TRBV6-1 and TRBJ2-7; TRBD1 agrees at 9 bases. This CDR3 region has 13 residues. Germline values: CDR1 MNHNS, CDR2 SASEGT. The V gene end was trimmed by 1 base and the J gene end by 8 bases; junction bases not matched to a gene: 3. In DNA form, the CDR3 reads TGTGCCAGCAGTGAAGGGACAGGGGCGAAGCAGTACGTC. Amino acids: CASSEGTGAKQYV.

This chain joins TRBV4-1 and TRBJ1-6; 7 nucleotides match TRBD1. This CDR3 region has 13 residues. Germline values: CDR1 MGHRA, CDR2 YSYEKL. V shed 7 bases, J shed 7 bases, and the junction held 4 bases outside the gene matches. CDR3 amino acids: CASNGQANSPLHF. The CDR3 DNA follows: TGCGCCAGCAACGGACAGGCCAATTCACCCCTCCACTTT.

This clone was seen only once. This chain connects TRBV6-2 or TRBV6-3 to TRBJ2-7; maybe TRBD1 (6 bases). Per germline, CDR1 MNHEY and CDR2 SVGEGT. The CDR3 is 13 residues long. V was pared by 2 bases and J by 3 bases, with 8 bases between. DNA for the CDR3: TGTGCCAGCAGTTACGGGGGCCTCTACGAGCAGTACTTC. This gives the protein CASSYGGLYEQYF.

This chain connects TRBV25-1 to TRBJ1-2; 9 bases map to TRBD1. This CDR3 has 15 amino acids. CDR1 MGHDK and CDR2 SYGVNS come from the germline V gene. V was pared by 2 bases and J by 10 bases, with 11 bases of the junction left unmatched. Written as DNA, the CDR3 is TGTGCCAGCAGTGAAACTACCGGGACAGGGAGGACCTACACCTTC. It translates to CASSETTGTGRTYTF.

This clone was found once. The chain employs TRBV11-3 and TRBJ2-5, with D tentatively TRBD1 (5 bases). Germline CDR1 reads SGHNT; CDR2 reads YENEEA. V gave up 1 base and J gave up 5 bases, with 17 bases separating them. The length of the CDR3 is 16 residues. CDR3 nucleotides: TGTGCCAGCAGCTTAGTACCCCTCCCAGGGTCGGAGACCCAGTACTTC. It encodes CASSLVPLPGSETQYF.

The chain combines TRBV27 with TRBJ1-1, with D perhaps TRBD1 (6 bases). CDR1 MNHEY and CDR2 SMNVEV come from the germline V gene (reference sequence). V was trimmed by 3 bases and J by 2 bases, leaving 7 bases between them. The CDR3 sequence is 13 residues long. CDR3 nucleotides: TGTGCCAGCAGTTTCAGGGGAAACACTGAAGCTTTCTTT. Encoded protein: CASSFRGNTEAFF.

The chain has TRBV4-1 and TRBJ2-5, with 10 bases identical to TRBD2. V lost 6 bases, J lost 5 bases, and 9 bases stayed unmatched. Per germline, CDR1 MGHRA and CDR2 YSYEKL. The length of the CDR3 is 15 residues. The CDR3 reads CASSLGPSGGETQYF. For the CDR3, the DNA is TGCGCCAGCAGTCTGGGCCCTAGCGGGGGTGAGACCCAGTACTTC.

This chain connects TRBV2 to TRBJ2-1; no reliable D call. This CDR3 is 16 amino acids long. V lost 7 bases to trimming and J lost 5 bases, with 21 bases between them. The germline V gene has CDR1 SNHLY and CDR2 FYNNEI. This CDR3 reads CASTSGMAGINNEQFF. The CDR3 region has the DNA TGTGCCAGCACTTCAGGCATGGCAGGAATAAACAATGAGCAGTTCTTC.

This rearrangement joins TRBV6-4 to TRBJ1-6; D gene ambiguous. The CDR3 is made up of 13 amino acids. Germline CDR1 MRHNA, CDR2 SNTAGT. The V end lost 3 bases, the J end lost 8 bases, and 8 bases lay between the germline ends. This chain's CDR3 is CASSEQRDSPLHF. The CDR3, as DNA: TGTGCCAGCAGTGAACAGAGGGATTCACCCCTCCACTTT.